Below are 3 T cell receptor beta chains sequenced from a single sample in a study of cytomegalovirus exposure and HLA in healthy donors. Clones were read by immunoSEQ multiplex PCR, and TCRdb kept only the in-frame ones, dropping some. The sample consists of around 98,000 clones, roughly nine tenths of them appearing once. The sequencing input was PBMCs. Receptors were obtained from a young man in good health and CMV-seropositive.

The chain employs TRBV7-2 and TRBJ1-2; 9 bases fit TRBD1. The CDR3 extends over 14 amino acids. V trimming: 4 bases; J trimming: 2 bases; junction bases outside the gene matches: 2. Germline V CDR1 and CDR2: SGHTA, FQGNSA. DNA of the CDR3: TGTGCCAGCAGCTACGGACAGGGGAACTATGGCTACACCTTC. Translation gives CASSYGQGNYGYTF. Variable domain in full (rest from reference TRBV7-2 and TRBJ1-2): GAGVSQSPSNKVTEKGKDVELRCDPISGHTALYWYRQSLGQGLEFLIYFQGNSAPDKSGLPSDRFSAERTGGSVSTLTIQRTQQEDSAVYLCASSYGQGNYGYTFGSGTRLTVV.

The table lists this clone with a few counts. The J gene is TRBJ1-1, the V gene TRBV4-1; D ambiguous. Germline V lookup: CDR1 MGHRA, CDR2 YSYEKL. Trimming cost V 4 bases and J 0 bases, with 9 bases left between them. CDR3 size: 14 residues. CDR3 sequence reads: CASSLQVMNTEAFF. DNA for the CDR3: TGCGCCAGCAGCCTACAAGTTATGAACACTGAAGCTTTCTTT.

The CDR3 is CASSYVGLSPLHF. For the CDR3, the DNA is TGTGCCAGCAGTTACGTGGGGCTTTCACCCCTCCACTTT. The chain uses TRBV6-5 and TRBJ1-6, with D perhaps matching TRBD1 (5 bases). The CDR3 is 13 residues long. The V gene's germline CDR1 is MNHEY and CDR2 SVGAGI. V was clipped by 2 bases and J by 9 bases, with 8 bases between them.